The clone carrying this T cell receptor (beta chain) was observed at least ten times. The antigen is unknown. This CDR3 is 16 amino acids long. J was trimmed by 0 bases and V by 4 bases; bases with no gene match: 12. Germline-derived CDR1 and CDR2 are SQVTM and ANQGSEA. The library was built from roughly 400 ng RNA with molecular barcoded adaptors for alpha/delta and beta/gamma chains. TCRdb called the reads again in MiXCR, with one record for every CDR3 protein. The table lists some 130,000 distinct CDR3 sequences, about an eighth of them singletons. This sample is part of a study of read filtering for tumor transcriptome and immune sequencing. Overall study: By R-ISS, stages I, II and III held 8, 16 and 7 patients. DNase treatment preceded whole-transcriptome library preparation.

Study outcomes and limitations: IR-seq captured clonotypes deeper and more reliably than RNA-seq.

The genes are TRBV29-1 and TRBJ2-7; 7 nucleotides agree with TRBD2. This TCR came from a donor at least 40 years old with multiple myeloma. The sample consisted of a population of CD138-negative cells sorted from bone marrow. The CDR3, as DNA: TGCAGCGTTGCCCAATCCCTAGCGGCCGCCTCCTACGAGCAGTACTTC. Translating gives CSVAQSLAAASYEQYF.